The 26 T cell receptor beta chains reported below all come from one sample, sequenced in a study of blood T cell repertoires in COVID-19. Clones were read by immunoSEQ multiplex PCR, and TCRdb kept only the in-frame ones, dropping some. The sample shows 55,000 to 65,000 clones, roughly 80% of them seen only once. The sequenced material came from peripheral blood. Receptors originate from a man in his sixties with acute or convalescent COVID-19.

The CDR3 region has the DNA TGTGCCAGCAGGGCGGGAGGCTACACCTTC. Translation: CASRAGGYTF. This chain joins TRBV6-6 and TRBJ1-2; D gene ambiguous. This CDR3 is 10 amino acids long. Trimming shortened V by 6 bases and J by 8 bases, and 7 bases separated the two germline ends. In germline, CDR1 is MNHNY, CDR2 SVGAGI (reference sequence).

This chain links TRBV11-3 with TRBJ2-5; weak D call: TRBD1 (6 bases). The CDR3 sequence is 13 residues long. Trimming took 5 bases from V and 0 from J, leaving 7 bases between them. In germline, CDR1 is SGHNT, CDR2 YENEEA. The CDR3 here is CASSRDNQETQYF. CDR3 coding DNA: TGTGCCAGCAGCAGGGACAACCAAGAGACCCAGTACTTC.

The CDR3 loop reads CASSALSPEGEQYF. The DNA for the CDR3 is TGTGCCAGCAGCGCCCTATCCCCAGAGGGCGAGCAGTACTTC. The V call is TRBV2, the J call TRBJ2-7; a weak D match, TRBD2 (5 bases). CDR3 length: 14 amino acids. V was shortened by 6 bases and J by 6 bases, with 18 bases between the two germline ends. CDR1 SNHLY and CDR2 FYNNEI come from the germline V gene.

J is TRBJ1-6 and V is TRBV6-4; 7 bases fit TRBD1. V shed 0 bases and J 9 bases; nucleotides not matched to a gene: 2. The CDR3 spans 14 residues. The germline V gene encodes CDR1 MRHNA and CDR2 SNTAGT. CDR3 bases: TGTGCCAGCAGTGACTCCGACAGGGTTTCACCCCTCCACTTT. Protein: CASSDSDRVSPLHF.

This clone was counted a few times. The CDR3 nucleotides are TGTGCCAGTAGTATCCGGCAGGCCGACAATTCACCCCTCCACTTT. Translated, it gives CASSIRQADNSPLHF. The V and J genes are TRBV19 and TRBJ1-6; D is uncertain. The CDR3 totals 15 residues. Per germline, CDR1 LNHDA and CDR2 SQIVND (reference sequence). V gave up 3 bases and J gave up 7 bases, with 13 bases separating them.

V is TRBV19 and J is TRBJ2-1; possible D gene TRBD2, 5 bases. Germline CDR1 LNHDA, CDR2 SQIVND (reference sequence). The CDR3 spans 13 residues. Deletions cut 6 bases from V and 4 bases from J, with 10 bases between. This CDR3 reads CASRDRGYNEQFF. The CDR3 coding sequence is TGTGCCAGTAGGGATAGAGGGTACAATGAGCAGTTCTTC.

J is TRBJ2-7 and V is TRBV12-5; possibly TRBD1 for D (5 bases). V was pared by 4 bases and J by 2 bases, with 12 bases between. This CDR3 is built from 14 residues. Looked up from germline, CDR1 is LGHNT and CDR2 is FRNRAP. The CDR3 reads CASGSGQIPYEQYF. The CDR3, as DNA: TGTGCTAGTGGTTCCGGACAAATTCCCTACGAGCAGTACTTC.

CDR3 residues: CASSQRQGSDNSPLHF. DNA for the CDR3: TGCGCCAGCAGCCAACGACAGGGTTCGGATAATTCACCCCTCCACTTT. The chain is built from TRBV4-1 and TRBJ1-6, with 7 bases identical to TRBD1. Germline CDR1 MGHRA, CDR2 YSYEKL. J gave up 5 bases and V 2 bases, and 6 bases lay outside the gene matches. There are 16 residues in the CDR3.

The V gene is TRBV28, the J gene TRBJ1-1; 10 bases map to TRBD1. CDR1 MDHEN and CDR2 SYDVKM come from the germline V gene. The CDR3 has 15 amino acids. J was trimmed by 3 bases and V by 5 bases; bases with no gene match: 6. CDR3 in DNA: TGTGCCAGCAGTACCCGACAGGGGGCGGACACTGAAGCTTTCTTT. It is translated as CASSTRQGADTEAFF.

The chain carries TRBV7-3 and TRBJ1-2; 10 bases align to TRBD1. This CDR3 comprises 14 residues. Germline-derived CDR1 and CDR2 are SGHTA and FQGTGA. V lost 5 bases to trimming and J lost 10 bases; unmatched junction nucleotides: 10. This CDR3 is CASSPGLGTGDYTF. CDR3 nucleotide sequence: TGTGCCAGCAGCCCCGGTCTCGGGACAGGGGACTACACCTTC.

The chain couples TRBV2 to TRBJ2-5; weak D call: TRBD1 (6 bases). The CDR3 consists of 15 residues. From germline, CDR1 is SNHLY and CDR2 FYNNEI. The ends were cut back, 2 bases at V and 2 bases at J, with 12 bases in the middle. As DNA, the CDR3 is TGTGCCAGCAGTGAAAACAGGGTCACACAAGAGACCCAGTACTTC. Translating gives CASSENRVTQETQYF. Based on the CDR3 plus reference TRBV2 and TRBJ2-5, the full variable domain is EPEVTQTPSHQVTQMGQEVILRCVPISNHLYFYWYRQILGQKVEFLVSFYNNEISEKSEIFDDQFSVERPDGSNFTLKIRSTKLEDSAMYFCASSENRVTQETQYFGPGTRLLVL.

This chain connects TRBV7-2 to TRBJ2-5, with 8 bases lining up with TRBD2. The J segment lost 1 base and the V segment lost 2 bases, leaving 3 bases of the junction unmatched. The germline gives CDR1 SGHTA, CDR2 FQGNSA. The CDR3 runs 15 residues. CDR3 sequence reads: CASSLYSGAQETQYF. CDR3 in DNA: TGTGCCAGCAGCTTATATAGCGGGGCCCAAGAGACCCAGTACTTC.

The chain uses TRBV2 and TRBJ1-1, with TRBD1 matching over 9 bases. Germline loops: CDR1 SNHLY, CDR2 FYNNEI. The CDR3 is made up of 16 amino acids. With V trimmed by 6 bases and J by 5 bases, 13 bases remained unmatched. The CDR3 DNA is TGTGCCAGCAGGGAGGACAGGGGTGGAGTTCGGACTGAAGCTTTCTTT. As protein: CASREDRGGVRTEAFF.

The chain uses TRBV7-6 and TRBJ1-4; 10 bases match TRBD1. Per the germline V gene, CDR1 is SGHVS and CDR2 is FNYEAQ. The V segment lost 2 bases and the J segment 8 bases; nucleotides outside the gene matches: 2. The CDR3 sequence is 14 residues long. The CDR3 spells CASSLTGQGEKLFF. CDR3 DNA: TGTGCCAGCAGCTTAACGGGACAGGGGGAAAAACTGTTTTTT.

The CDR3 loop reads CASSLEAWNTEAFF. In nucleotides, the CDR3 is TGTGCCAGCAGCTTGGAAGCTTGGAACACTGAAGCTTTCTTT. The chain employs TRBV5-6 and TRBJ1-1, with D unclear. The CDR3 spans 14 residues. Trimming removed 0 bases at V and 1 base at J, with 7 bases between. The germline V gene has CDR1 SGHDT and CDR2 YYEEEE.

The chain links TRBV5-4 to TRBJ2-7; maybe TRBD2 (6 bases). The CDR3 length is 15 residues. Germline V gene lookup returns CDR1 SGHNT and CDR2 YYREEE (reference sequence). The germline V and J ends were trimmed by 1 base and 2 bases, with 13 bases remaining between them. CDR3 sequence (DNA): TGTGCCAGCAGCTTGATCGGGGGTCCCGCCTACGAGCAGTACTTC. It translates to CASSLIGGPAYEQYF.

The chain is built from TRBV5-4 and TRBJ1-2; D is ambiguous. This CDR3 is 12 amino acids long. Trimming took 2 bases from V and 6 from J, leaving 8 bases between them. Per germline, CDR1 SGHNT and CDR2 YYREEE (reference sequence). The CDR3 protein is CASSFNGNGYTF. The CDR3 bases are TGTGCCAGCAGCTTTAACGGGAATGGCTACACCTTC.

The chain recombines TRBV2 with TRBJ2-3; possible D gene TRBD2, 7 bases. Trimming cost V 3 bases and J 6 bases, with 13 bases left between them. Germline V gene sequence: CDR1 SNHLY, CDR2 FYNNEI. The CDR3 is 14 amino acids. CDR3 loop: CASSERGGGDTQYF. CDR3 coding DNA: TGTGCCAGCAGTGAGAGGGGGGGCGGGGATACGCAGTATTTT.

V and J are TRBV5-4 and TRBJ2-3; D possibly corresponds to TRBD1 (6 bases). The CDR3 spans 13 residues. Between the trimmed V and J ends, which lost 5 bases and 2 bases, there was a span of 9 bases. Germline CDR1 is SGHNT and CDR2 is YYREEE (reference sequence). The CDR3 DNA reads TGTGCCAGCAGTCGGGACACCACAGATACGCAGTATTTT. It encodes CASSRDTTDTQYF.

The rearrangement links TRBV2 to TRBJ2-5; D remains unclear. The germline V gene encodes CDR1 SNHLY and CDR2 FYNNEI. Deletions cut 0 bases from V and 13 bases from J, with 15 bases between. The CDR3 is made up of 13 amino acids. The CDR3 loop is CASSEARSEPTYF. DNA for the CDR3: TGTGCCAGCAGTGAAGCGCGCAGCGAGCCAACGTACTTC.

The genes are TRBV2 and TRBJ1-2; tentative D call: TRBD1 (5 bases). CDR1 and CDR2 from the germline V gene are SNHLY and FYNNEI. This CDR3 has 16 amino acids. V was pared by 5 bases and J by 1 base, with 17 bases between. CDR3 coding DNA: TGTGCCAGCAGTCCGACAGTTCGTTTGGATAACTATGGCTACACCTTC. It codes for CASSPTVRLDNYGYTF.

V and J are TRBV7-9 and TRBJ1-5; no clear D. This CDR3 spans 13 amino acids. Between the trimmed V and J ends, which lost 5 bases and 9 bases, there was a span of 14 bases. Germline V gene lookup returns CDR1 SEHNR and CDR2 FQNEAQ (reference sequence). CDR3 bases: TGTGCCAGCAGCCGAGAGGGTGATCGGCCCCAGCATTTT. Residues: CASSREGDRPQHF.

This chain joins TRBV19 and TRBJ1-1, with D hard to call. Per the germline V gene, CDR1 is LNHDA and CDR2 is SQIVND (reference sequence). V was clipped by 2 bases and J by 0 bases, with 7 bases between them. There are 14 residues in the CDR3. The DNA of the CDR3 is TGTGCCAGTAGTATATCAGGTTTGAACACTGAAGCTTTCTTT. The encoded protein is CASSISGLNTEAFF. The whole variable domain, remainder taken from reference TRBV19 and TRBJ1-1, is DGGITQSPKYLFRKEGQNVTLSCEQNLNHDAMYWYRQDPGQGLRLIYYSQIVNDFQKGDIAEGYSVSREKKESFPLTVTSAQKNPTAFYLCASSISGLNTEAFFGQGTRLTVV.

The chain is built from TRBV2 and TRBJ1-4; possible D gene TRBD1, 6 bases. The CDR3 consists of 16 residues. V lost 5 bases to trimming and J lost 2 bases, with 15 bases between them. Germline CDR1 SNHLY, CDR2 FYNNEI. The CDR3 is CASSTNREGTNEKLFF. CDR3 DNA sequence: TGTGCCAGCAGTACTAACAGGGAGGGGACTAATGAAAAACTGTTTTTT.

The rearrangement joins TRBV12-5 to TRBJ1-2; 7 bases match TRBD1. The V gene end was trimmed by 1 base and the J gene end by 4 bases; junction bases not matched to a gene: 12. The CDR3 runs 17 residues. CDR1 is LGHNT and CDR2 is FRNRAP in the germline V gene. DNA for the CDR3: TGTGCTAGTGGTTTGGCCACCGGGACAGCACTCCTCTATGGCTACACCTTC. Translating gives CASGLATGTALLYGYTF.

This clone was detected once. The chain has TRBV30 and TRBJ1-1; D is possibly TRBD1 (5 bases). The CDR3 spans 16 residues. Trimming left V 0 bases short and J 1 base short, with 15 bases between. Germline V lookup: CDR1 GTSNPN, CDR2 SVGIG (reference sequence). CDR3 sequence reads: CAWSVQWGGKNTEAFF. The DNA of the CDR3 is TGTGCCTGGAGTGTACAGTGGGGGGGAAAGAACACTGAAGCTTTCTTT.